This T cell receptor (beta chain) was sequenced for a study of blood T cell repertoires in COVID-19. TCRdb's copy holds only in-frame clones and misses some; the assay was immunoSEQ multiplex PCR. The repertoire holds roughly 200,000 clones, about 85% seen once, with 4.9% in the top ten. Per the germline V gene, CDR1 is SGHTA and CDR2 is FQGNSA. There are 15 residues in the CDR3. Trimming removed 3 bases from V and 3 bases from J, with 12 bases in between. The V and J genes are TRBV7-2 and TRBJ2-1, with D tentatively TRBD2 (6 bases). The sequence was obtained from a woman aged 80 or over with acute or convalescent COVID-19. Sequencing used peripheral blood. The CDR3 DNA reads as TGTGCCAGCAGCTTGGATCAGGACTACTACAATGAGCAGTTCTTC. It encodes CASSLDQDYYNEQFF. Variable domain in full (rest from reference TRBV7-2 and TRBJ2-1): GAGVSQSPSNKVTEKGKDVELRCDPISGHTALYWYRQSLGQGLEFLIYFQGNSAPDKSGLPSDRFSAERTGGSVSTLTIQRTQQEDSAVYLCASSLDQDYYNEQFFGPGTRLTVL.